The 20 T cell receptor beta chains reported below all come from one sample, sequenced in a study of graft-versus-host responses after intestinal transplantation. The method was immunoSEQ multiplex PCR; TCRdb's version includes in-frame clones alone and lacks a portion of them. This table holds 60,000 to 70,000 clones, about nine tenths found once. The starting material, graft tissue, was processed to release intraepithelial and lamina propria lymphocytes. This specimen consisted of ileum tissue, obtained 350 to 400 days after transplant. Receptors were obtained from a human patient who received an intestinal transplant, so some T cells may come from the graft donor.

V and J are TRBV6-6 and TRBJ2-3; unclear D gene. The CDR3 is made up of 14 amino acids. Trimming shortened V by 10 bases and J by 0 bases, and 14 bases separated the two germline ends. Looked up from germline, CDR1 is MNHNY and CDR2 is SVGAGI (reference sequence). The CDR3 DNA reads TGTGCCACCCTGGGGTCTCCTAGCACAGATACGCAGTATTTT. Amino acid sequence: CATLGSPSTDTQYF.

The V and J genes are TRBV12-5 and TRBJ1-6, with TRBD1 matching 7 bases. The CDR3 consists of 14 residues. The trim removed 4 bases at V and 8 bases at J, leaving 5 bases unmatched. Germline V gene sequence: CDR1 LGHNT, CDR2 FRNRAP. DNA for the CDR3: TGTGCTAGTGGTTACGGGACAGCGGATTCACCCCTCCACTTT. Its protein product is CASGYGTADSPLHF.

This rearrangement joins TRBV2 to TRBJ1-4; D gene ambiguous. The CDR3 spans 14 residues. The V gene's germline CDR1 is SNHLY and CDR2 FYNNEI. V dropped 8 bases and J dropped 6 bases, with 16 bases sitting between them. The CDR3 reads CASDLATHDEKLFF. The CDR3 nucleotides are TGTGCCAGCGATTTAGCCACCCACGATGAAAAACTGTTTTTT.

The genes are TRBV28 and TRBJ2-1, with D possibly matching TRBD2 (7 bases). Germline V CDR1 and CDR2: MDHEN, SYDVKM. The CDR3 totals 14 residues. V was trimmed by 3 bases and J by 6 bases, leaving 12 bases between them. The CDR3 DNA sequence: TGTGCCAGCAGTTTGGTGGGAGGGGGCAATGAGCAGTTCTTC. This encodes CASSLVGGGNEQFF.

The CDR3 loop reads CASSEGGRGETQYF. CDR3 bases: TGTGCCAGCAGTGAAGGGGGGCGGGGAGAGACCCAGTACTTC. V and J are TRBV2 and TRBJ2-5; D tentatively reads TRBD1 or TRBD2 (6 bases each). In germline, CDR1 is SNHLY, CDR2 FYNNEI. The CDR3 is made up of 14 amino acids. V lost 1 base and J 4 bases, leaving 10 bases between the germline ends.

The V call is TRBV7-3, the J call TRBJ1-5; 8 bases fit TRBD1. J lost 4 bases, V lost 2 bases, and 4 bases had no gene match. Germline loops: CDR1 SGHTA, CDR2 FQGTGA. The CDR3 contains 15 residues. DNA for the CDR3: TGTGCCAGCAGCTTATCAGGGGGCCTGAATCAGCCCCAGCATTTT. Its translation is CASSLSGGLNQPQHF.

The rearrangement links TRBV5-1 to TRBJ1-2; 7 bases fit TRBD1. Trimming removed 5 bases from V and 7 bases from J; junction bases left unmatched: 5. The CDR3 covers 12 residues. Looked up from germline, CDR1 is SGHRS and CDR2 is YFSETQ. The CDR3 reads CASRPNRGGYTF. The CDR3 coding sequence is TGCGCCAGCAGACCAAACAGGGGTGGCTACACCTTC.

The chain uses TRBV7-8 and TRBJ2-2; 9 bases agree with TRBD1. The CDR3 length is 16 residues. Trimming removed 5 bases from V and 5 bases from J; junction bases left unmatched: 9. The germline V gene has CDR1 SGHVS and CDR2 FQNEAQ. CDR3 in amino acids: CASSVTGGGLTGELFF. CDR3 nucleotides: TGTGCCAGCAGCGTAACAGGGGGCGGATTGACCGGGGAGCTGTTTTTT.

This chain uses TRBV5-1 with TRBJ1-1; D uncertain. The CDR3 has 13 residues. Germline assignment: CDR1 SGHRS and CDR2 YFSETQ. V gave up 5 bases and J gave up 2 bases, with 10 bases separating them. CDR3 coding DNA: TGCGCCAGCAGTCGGCAGTCCAACACTGAAGCTTTCTTT. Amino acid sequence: CASSRQSNTEAFF.

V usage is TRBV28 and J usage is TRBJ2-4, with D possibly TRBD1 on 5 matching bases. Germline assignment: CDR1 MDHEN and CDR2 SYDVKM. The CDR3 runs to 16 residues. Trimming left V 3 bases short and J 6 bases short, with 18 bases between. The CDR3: CASSLADLQGGNIQYF. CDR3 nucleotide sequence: TGTGCCAGCAGTTTGGCAGATCTGCAGGGCGGAAACATTCAGTACTTC.

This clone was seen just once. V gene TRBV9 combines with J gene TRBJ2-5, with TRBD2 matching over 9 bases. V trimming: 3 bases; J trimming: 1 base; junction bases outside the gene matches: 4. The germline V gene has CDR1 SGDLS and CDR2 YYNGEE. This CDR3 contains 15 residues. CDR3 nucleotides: TGTGCCAGCAGCGCCGGACTAGCGACCCAAGAGACCCAGTACTTC. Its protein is CASSAGLATQETQYF.

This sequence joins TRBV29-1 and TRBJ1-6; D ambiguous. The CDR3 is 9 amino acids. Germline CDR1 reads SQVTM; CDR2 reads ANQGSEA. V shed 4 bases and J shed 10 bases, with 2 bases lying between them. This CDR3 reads CSVVSPLHF. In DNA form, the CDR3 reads TGCAGCGTTGTCTCACCCCTCCACTTT.

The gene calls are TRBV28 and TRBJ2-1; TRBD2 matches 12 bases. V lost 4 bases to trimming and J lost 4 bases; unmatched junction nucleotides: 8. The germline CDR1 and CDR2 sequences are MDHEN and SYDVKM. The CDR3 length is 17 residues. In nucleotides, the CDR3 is TGTGCCAGCAGTTACCAACTAGCGGGAGGTTCTTACAATGAGCAGTTCTTC. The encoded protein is CASSYQLAGGSYNEQFF. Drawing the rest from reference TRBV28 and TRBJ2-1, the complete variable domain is DVKVTQSSRYLVKRTGEKVFLECVQDMDHENMFWYRQDPGLGLRLIYFSYDVKMKEKGDIPEGYSVSREKKERFSLILESASTNQTSMYLCASSYQLAGGSYNEQFFGPGTRLTVL.

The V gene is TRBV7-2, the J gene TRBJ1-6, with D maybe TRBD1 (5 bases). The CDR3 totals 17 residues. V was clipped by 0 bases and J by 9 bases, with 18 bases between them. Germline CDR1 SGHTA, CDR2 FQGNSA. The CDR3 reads CASSLAGGTVGGSPLHF. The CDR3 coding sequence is TGTGCCAGCAGCTTAGCTGGGGGGACCGTGGGGGGTTCACCCCTCCACTTT.

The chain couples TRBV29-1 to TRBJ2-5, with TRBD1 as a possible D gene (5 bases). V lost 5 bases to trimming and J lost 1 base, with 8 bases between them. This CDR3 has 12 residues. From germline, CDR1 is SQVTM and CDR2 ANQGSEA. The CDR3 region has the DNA TGCAGCGTTACAGGTTCCCAAGAGACCCAGTACTTC. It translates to CSVTGSQETQYF.

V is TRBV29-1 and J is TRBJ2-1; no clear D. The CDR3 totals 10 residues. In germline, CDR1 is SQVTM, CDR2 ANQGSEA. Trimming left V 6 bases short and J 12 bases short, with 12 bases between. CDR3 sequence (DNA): TGCAGCGTGGTGACATTGGGGCAGTTCTTC. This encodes CSVVTLGQFF.

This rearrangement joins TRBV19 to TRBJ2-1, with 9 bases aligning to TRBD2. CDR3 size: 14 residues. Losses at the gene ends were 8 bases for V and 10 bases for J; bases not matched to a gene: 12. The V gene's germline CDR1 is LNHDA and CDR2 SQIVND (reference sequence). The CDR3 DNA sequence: TGTGCCAGTTCCTCCGCCGGGACTAGCCCCGAGCAGTTCTTC. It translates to CASSSAGTSPEQFF.

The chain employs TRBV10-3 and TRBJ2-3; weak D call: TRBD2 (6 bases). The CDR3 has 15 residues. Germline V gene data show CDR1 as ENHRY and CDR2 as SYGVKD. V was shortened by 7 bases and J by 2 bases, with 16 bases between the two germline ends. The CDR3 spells CAIMRDLSYTDTQYF. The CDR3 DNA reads TGTGCCATCATGCGGGACCTGTCTTACACAGATACGCAGTATTTT.

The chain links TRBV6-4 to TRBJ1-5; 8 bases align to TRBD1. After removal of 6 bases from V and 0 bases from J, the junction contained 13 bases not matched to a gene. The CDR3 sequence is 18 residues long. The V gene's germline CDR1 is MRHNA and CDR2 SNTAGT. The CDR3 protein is CASSHGTGGPYSNQPQHF. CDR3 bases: TGTGCCAGCAGCCACGGGACAGGCGGGCCTTATAGCAATCAGCCCCAGCATTTT.

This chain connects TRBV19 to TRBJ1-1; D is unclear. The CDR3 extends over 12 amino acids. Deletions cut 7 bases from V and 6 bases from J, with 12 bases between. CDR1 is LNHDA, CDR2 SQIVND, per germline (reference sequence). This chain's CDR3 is CASTSIVAEAFF. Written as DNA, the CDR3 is TGTGCCAGTACGTCCATAGTGGCTGAAGCTTTCTTT.